One and the same sample provided the 21 T cell receptor beta chains below, sequenced in a study of cytomegalovirus exposure and HLA in healthy donors. Both 60 Vbeta primers and 13 Jbeta primers went into the PCR. Libraries were prepared by immunoSEQ multiplex PCR; TCRdb keeps only in-frame clonotypes and omits some of them. The sample includes 130,000 or so clones, approximately 82% seen only once; the top ten take about 3.1%. Sequencing was performed on PBMCs. The receptors come from a man aged 40-49 years in good health and CMV-seronegative.

The chain is built from TRBV11-2 and TRBJ1-1; 9 nucleotides line up with TRBD1. Germline V CDR1 and CDR2: SGHAT, FQNNGV. The ends lost 3 bases at V and 3 bases at J; junction bases unmatched: 5. CDR3 size: 15 residues. CDR3 nucleotide sequence: TGTGCCAGCAGCTTCTGGACAGGGGCGGACACTGAAGCTTTCTTT. Its protein product is CASSFWTGADTEAFF.

This rearrangement joins TRBV27 to TRBJ2-7; 9 bases are a match to TRBD2. The CDR3 totals 16 residues. CDR1 is MNHEY and CDR2 is SMNVEV in the germline V gene (reference sequence). Unmatched junction bases numbered 5, after V lost 0 bases and J lost 2 bases. CDR3 residues: CASSLSGGGGAYEQYF. DNA of the CDR3: TGTGCCAGCAGTTTATCCGGCGGGGGGGGAGCCTACGAGCAGTACTTC.

The chain couples TRBV2 to TRBJ1-5; D is uncertain. V lost 4 bases and J 7 bases, leaving 11 bases between the germline ends. Germline V lookup: CDR1 SNHLY, CDR2 FYNNEI. CDR3 length: 13 residues. CDR3 loop: CASSASVRQPQHF. CDR3 bases: TGTGCCAGCAGTGCTTCAGTAAGACAGCCCCAGCATTTT.

V and J are TRBV10-3 and TRBJ2-7; the D gene is possibly TRBD2 (7 bases). Germline lookup yields CDR1 ENHRY and CDR2 SYGVKD. The germline V and J ends were trimmed by 6 bases and 3 bases, with 15 bases remaining between them. CDR3 length: 14 amino acids. CDR3: CAIRAGAELYEQYF. The DNA of the CDR3 is TGTGCCATCAGGGCGGGGGCTGAACTCTACGAGCAGTACTTC.

This sequence joins TRBV19 and TRBJ2-3; D may be TRBD1 (6 bases). The CDR3 is 14 amino acids. Germline V gene lookup returns CDR1 LNHDA and CDR2 SQIVND (reference sequence). V gave up 5 bases and J gave up 4 bases, with 13 bases separating them. The CDR3 sequence: CASSPTGIPDTQYF. The CDR3 coding sequence is TGTGCCAGTAGTCCTACAGGGATTCCAGATACGCAGTATTTT.

The chain links TRBV27 to TRBJ2-1; 8 positions agree with TRBD1. CDR3 length: 15 residues. The V gene's germline CDR1 is MNHEY and CDR2 SMNVEV (reference sequence). The V segment lost 4 bases and the J segment 9 bases; nucleotides outside the gene matches: 11. Written as DNA, the CDR3 is TGTGCCAGCAGTTCACCAAGGACAGGGTACGTTGAGCAGTTCTTC. Protein product: CASSSPRTGYVEQFF.

This clone is a singleton in its sample. This chain uses TRBV2 with TRBJ1-6; no definite D call. V lost 6 bases and J 7 bases, leaving 16 bases between the germline ends. Looked up from germline, CDR1 is SNHLY and CDR2 is FYNNEI. The CDR3 contains 15 residues. The CDR3 nucleotides are TGTGCCAGCAGCGGTTATCGGTCGGGGAATTCACCCCTCCACTTT. Amino acids: CASSGYRSGNSPLHF.

The V gene is TRBV2, the J gene TRBJ2-5; perhaps TRBD1 as D (5 bases). With 4 bases removed from V and 5 bases from J, the gap between germline ends came to 14 bases. Germline values: CDR1 SNHLY, CDR2 FYNNEI. This CDR3 comprises 14 residues. The CDR3 nucleotides are TGTGCCAGCAGTGTCCTTAGGGGCAGCGAGACCCAGTACTTC. Its translation: CASSVLRGSETQYF.

The rearrangement uses TRBV27 and TRBJ2-7; 9 bases align to TRBD1. The germline gives CDR1 MNHEY, CDR2 SMNVEV (reference sequence). CDR3 length: 16 residues. J lost 1 base, V lost 5 bases, and 9 bases had no gene match. In DNA, the CDR3 is TGTGCCAGCAGTCCTCCACAGGGGGCAATTTCCTACGAGCAGTACTTC. Translated, it gives CASSPPQGAISYEQYF.

V and J are TRBV7-7 and TRBJ1-6; 9 bases fit TRBD1. CDR3 length: 14 residues. Germline trimming cut 0 bases from V and 10 bases from J; bases unmatched to any gene: 1. From germline, CDR1 is SSHAT and CDR2 FNYEAQ (reference sequence). CDR3 nucleotides: TGTGCCAGCAGCTTAGCCGACAGGGGGTCACCCCTCCACTTT. As protein: CASSLADRGSPLHF.

This CDR3 reads CASSLGTNYGYTF. The CDR3, as DNA: TGCGCCAGCAGCTTGGGTACAAACTATGGCTACACCTTC. The rearrangement uses TRBV5-1 and TRBJ1-2; D ambiguous. This CDR3 contains 13 residues. The V end lost 0 bases, the J end lost 2 bases, and 5 bases lay between the germline ends. Germline CDR1 is SGHRS and CDR2 is YFSETQ.

This chain uses TRBV28 with TRBJ1-2, with a tentative D call TRBD1 (5 bases). The germline V gene encodes CDR1 MDHEN and CDR2 SYDVKM. The CDR3 totals 15 residues. Trimming shortened V by 7 bases and J by 5 bases, and 20 bases separated the two germline ends. CDR3 protein: CASTPGDRAGYGYTF. CDR3 DNA: TGTGCCAGCACGCCGGGGGACCGGGCGGGGTATGGCTACACCTTC.

The V call is TRBV7-3, the J call TRBJ2-5; tentatively, D is TRBD2 (5 bases). The DNA end favors TRBJ2-7, so the J call may be wrong. Germline V gene sequence: CDR1 SGHTA, CDR2 FQGTGA. The CDR3 runs to 15 residues. CDR3 residues: CASSASRGDHHEQYF. The CDR3 DNA reads TGTGCCAGCAGCGCCTCCCGGGGAGATCACCACGAGCAGTACTTC.

The chain combines TRBV27 with TRBJ1-2, with a possible D match to TRBD1 (6 bases). The V and J ends lost 3 bases and 4 bases respectively, with 9 bases between them. Germline V lookup: CDR1 MNHEY, CDR2 SMNVEV (reference sequence). This CDR3 is 13 amino acids long. CDR3 DNA sequence: TGTGCCAGCAGTTTTCAGGGGTCCTATGGCTACACCTTC. It is translated as CASSFQGSYGYTF.

This chain joins TRBV29-1 and TRBJ2-1; TRBD1 is a possible D gene (5 bases). V lost 8 bases, J lost 0 bases, and 20 bases lay in between. The CDR3 length is 16 residues. The V gene's germline CDR1 is SQVTM and CDR2 ANQGSEA. The CDR3 spells CSTLRSTVPSYNEQFF. The CDR3 DNA reads TGCAGCACTCTCCGCTCGACAGTTCCCTCCTACAATGAGCAGTTCTTC.

The chain is built from TRBV5-1 and TRBJ2-3, with D perhaps TRBD1 (5 bases). Per germline, CDR1 SGHRS and CDR2 YFSETQ. This CDR3 has 16 amino acids. Trimming pared 0 bases from V and 1 base from J, leaving 12 bases between. The CDR3 bases are TGCGCCAGCAGCTTGGCCACAGGAACCCGCACAGATACGCAGTATTTT. This encodes CASSLATGTRTDTQYF.

The chain uses TRBV7-3 and TRBJ1-1; D is perhaps TRBD1 (5 bases). This CDR3 spans 14 amino acids. The germline gives CDR1 SGHTA, CDR2 FQGTGA. V was pared by 2 bases and J by 0 bases, with 7 bases between. In DNA, the CDR3 is TGTGCCAGCAGCTTATGGACAATGAACACTGAAGCTTTCTTT. Its protein product is CASSLWTMNTEAFF.

V usage is TRBV19 and J usage is TRBJ1-5, with 10 bases that match TRBD1. Trimming took 7 bases from V and 1 from J; bases not matched to a gene: 1. Germline V gene lookup returns CDR1 LNHDA and CDR2 SQIVND (reference sequence). CDR3 size: 14 residues. The CDR3 nucleotides read TGTGCCAGTAAGGACAGGGGGAGCAATCAGCCCCAGCATTTT. It codes for CASKDRGSNQPQHF.

The V call is TRBV28, the J call TRBJ1-2; 7 bases fit TRBD1. The ends lost 3 bases at V and 8 bases at J; junction bases unmatched: 6. The CDR3 is 13 residues long. Germline values: CDR1 MDHEN, CDR2 SYDVKM. The chain's CDR3 is CASSLTGSGGYTF. CDR3 DNA: TGTGCCAGCAGTTTGACAGGGTCTGGGGGCTACACCTTC.

As for this clone: One end of the junction does not line up with germline, which may come from a read error. The J gene is TRBJ2-7, the V gene TRBV29-1; D is unresolved. The CDR3 covers 9 residues. The germline V gene has CDR1 SQVTM and CDR2 ANQGSEA. CDR3 amino acids: CSVDWVEDF. CDR3 nucleotide sequence: TGCAGCGTTGACTGGGTCGAGGACTTC.

Note on this clone: The sample holds other DNA sequences that translate to the same CDR3. The chain uses TRBV2 and TRBJ1-1; TRBD1 matches at 9 bases. Trimming cost V 6 bases and J 1 base; bases outside gene matches: 9. This CDR3 spans 16 amino acids. The germline V gene encodes CDR1 SNHLY and CDR2 FYNNEI. CDR3 sequence: CASSPRLGQGNTEAFF. The CDR3 DNA is TGTGCCAGCAGCCCCCGTCTGGGACAGGGGAACACTGAAGCTTTCTTT.